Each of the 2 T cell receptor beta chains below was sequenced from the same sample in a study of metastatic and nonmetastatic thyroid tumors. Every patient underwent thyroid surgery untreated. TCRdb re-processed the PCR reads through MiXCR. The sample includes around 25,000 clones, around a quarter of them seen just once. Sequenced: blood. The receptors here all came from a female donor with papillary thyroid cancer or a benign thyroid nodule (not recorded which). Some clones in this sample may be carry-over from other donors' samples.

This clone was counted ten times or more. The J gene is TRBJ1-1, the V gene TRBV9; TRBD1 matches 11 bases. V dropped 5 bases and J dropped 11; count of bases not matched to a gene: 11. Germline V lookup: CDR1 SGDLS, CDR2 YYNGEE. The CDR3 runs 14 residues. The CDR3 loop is CASSRDRGKSWAFF. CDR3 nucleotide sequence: TGTGCCAGCAGTAGGGACAGGGGGAAATCCTGGGCTTTCTTT.

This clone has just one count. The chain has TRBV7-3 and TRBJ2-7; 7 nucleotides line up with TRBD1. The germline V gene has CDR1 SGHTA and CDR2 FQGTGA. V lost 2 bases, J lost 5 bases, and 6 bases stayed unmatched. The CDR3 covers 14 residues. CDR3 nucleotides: TGTGCCAGCAGCTTACGGCCAGGGGGTGACGAGCAGTACTTC. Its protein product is CASSLRPGGDEQYF.